The 28 T cell receptor beta chains presented below share a single source sample, sequenced in a study of T-cell memory formation after mild COVID-19 (dated by TCRdb to 2020 to 2022). Preparation of the library involved 5' RACE. The instrument given in TCRdb is Illumina NovaSeq 6000. TCRdb cleaned the public reads at Q25 with fastp, built clones with MiXCR and kept in-frame beta chains. Entries that share a CDR3 protein sequence are merged under the most common genes and DNA. This sample gives about 130,000 distinct CDR3 sequences in total; over 15% of them show up just once. Approximately 5.2% of the sample is in the top ten clones. The sample taken for sequencing was PBMCs or a T cell subset sorted from them (not recorded which). Every receptor here comes from a man aged 18 to 29 who had mild COVID-19 (a few samples of this study predate the infection). The sample titles of this study are shuffled in the database, so cell type and time point are left out; the donor was told from shared clones.

This clonotype showed up just a few times. The V gene is TRBV9, the J gene TRBJ1-2, with 9 bases matching TRBD1. This CDR3 has 14 residues. Germline V gene data show CDR1 as SGDLS and CDR2 as YYNGEE. J lost 7 bases, V lost 2 bases, and 6 bases had no gene match. The CDR3 nucleotides are TGTGCCAGCAGCGTCCGACAGGGGGGTCCTGGCTACACCTTC. Its protein product is CASSVRQGGPGYTF. Drawing the rest from reference TRBV9 and TRBJ1-2, the complete variable domain is DSGVTQTPKHLITATGQRVTLRCSPRSGDLSVYWYQQSLDQGLQFLIQYYNGEERAKGNILERFSAQQFPDLHSELNLSSLELGDSALYFCASSVRQGGPGYTFGSGTRLTVV.

This chain connects TRBV7-6 to TRBJ2-3; 12 bases are shared with TRBD1. CDR1 and CDR2 from the germline V gene are SGHVS and FNYEAQ. V lost 6 bases to trimming and J lost 4 bases; unmatched junction nucleotides: 5. The CDR3 runs to 15 residues. The CDR3, as DNA: TGTGCCAGCAGGTCCGGGACAGGGGGCCCAGATACGCAGTATTTT. Encoded protein: CASRSGTGGPDTQYF.

This clonotype was counted a few times. This chain joins TRBV20-1 and TRBJ2-1, with D possibly TRBD1 on 6 matching bases. The CDR3 runs 16 residues. The V end lost 5 bases, the J end lost 0 bases, and 17 bases lay between the germline ends. Germline CDR1 and CDR2: DFQATT and SNEGSKA (reference sequence). For the CDR3, the DNA is TGCAGTGCTTCCAGGTCCGGACAGATCTCCTACAATGAGCAGTTCTTC. It codes for CSASRSGQISYNEQFF.

The genes are TRBV5-5 and TRBJ2-7, with D possibly being TRBD2 (5 bases). V was trimmed by 1 base and J by 3 bases, leaving 11 bases between them. The V gene's germline CDR1 is SGHKS and CDR2 YYEKEE (reference sequence). The CDR3 covers 14 residues. The CDR3 protein is CASSLIRGNYEQYV. The CDR3 DNA follows: TGTGCCAGCAGCTTGATCCGGGGAAACTACGAGCAGTACGTC.

This clonotype was detected once. The gene calls are TRBV5-1 and TRBJ2-2; tentative D call: TRBD2 (5 bases). The CDR3 extends over 15 amino acids. In germline, CDR1 is SGHRS, CDR2 YFSETQ. Deletions cut 5 bases from V and 0 bases from J, with 11 bases between. The CDR3 region has the DNA TGCGCCAGCAGGTCGGCGGGCTCGAACACCGGGGAGCTGTTTTTT. It translates to CASRSAGSNTGELFF. Complete variable domain (other parts from reference TRBV5-1 and TRBJ2-2): KAGVTQTPRYLIKTRGQQVTLSCSPISGHRSVSWYQQTPGQGLQFLFEYFSETQRNKGNFPGRFSGRQFSNSRSEMNVSTLELGDSALYLCASRSAGSNTGELFFGEGSRLTVL.

This clonotype was detected ten times or more. The chain carries TRBV20-1 and TRBJ1-2; D is perhaps TRBD1 (6 bases). CDR3 length: 14 residues. Trimming took off 2 bases at V and 1 base at J, with 11 bases between the two ends. Germline lookup yields CDR1 DFQATT and CDR2 SNEGSKA (reference sequence). The CDR3 coding sequence is TGCAGTGCTAGAAGGACAGACCTTAACTATGGCTACACCTTC. This translates into CSARRTDLNYGYTF.

This clonotype came up a few times. CDR3 protein: CSARDGLGGSHEQYF. CDR3 sequence (DNA): TGCAGTGCTAGAGATGGCCTGGGGGGAAGCCACGAGCAGTACTTC. The chain employs TRBV20-1 and TRBJ2-7; D might be TRBD2 (6 bases). CDR1 DFQATT and CDR2 SNEGSKA come from the germline V gene (reference sequence). The CDR3 contains 15 residues. Trimming removed 0 bases from V and 5 bases from J, with 17 bases in between.

Only a few counts were recorded for this clonotype. The J gene is TRBJ1-1, the V gene TRBV5-1, with unresolved D. Looked up from germline, CDR1 is SGHRS and CDR2 is YFSETQ. The CDR3 sequence is 16 residues long. Trimming removed 4 bases at V and 4 bases at J, with 20 bases between. CDR3 nucleotides: TGCGCCAGCAGCAGCGTATTTGGATCATCGGGCACTGAAGCTTTCTTT. As protein: CASSSVFGSSGTEAFF.

This clonotype was recorded a few times. V gene TRBV18 combines with J gene TRBJ2-7; D is unclear. The germline CDR1 and CDR2 sequences are KGHSH and LQKENI. There are 12 residues in the CDR3. Trimming removed 3 bases from V and 3 bases from J, with 6 bases in between. The CDR3 DNA reads as TGTGCCAGCTCACCGGAAGGCTACGAGCAGTACTTC. Encoded protein: CASSPEGYEQYF.

The sample holds many counts of this clonotype. This chain links TRBV5-1 with TRBJ2-5; D may match TRBD1 or TRBD2 (5 bases each). Germline V CDR1 and CDR2: SGHRS, YFSETQ. This CDR3 region has 16 residues. Trimming shortened V by 6 bases and J by 5 bases, and 23 bases separated the two germline ends. CDR3 region: CASTLQGPARGETQYF. The CDR3 DNA is TGCGCCAGCACTCTCCAGGGTCCAGCCCGAGGGGAGACCCAGTACTTC.

In its sample, this clonotype was seen a few times. This chain links TRBV7-2 with TRBJ1-6; a weak D match, TRBD1 (6 bases). The V end lost 4 bases, the J end lost 10 bases, and 14 bases lay between the germline ends. There are 14 residues in the CDR3. CDR1 and CDR2 (germline): SGHTA, FQGNSA. CDR3: CASSSWGASSPLHF. The CDR3 region has the DNA TGTGCCAGCAGCTCCTGGGGGGCGAGCTCACCCCTCCACTTT.

This sequence joins TRBV12-3 or TRBV12-4 and TRBJ2-5; D possibly corresponds to TRBD1 (7 bases). The CDR3 extends over 13 amino acids. V shed 6 bases and J shed 5 bases, with 13 bases lying between them. The CDR3 sequence is CASREGARETQYF. The DNA of the CDR3 is TGTGCCAGCAGGGAGGGGGCGCGGGAGACCCAGTACTTC.

The CDR3 here is CASTPRGGIPFF. For the CDR3, the DNA is TGTGCCAGCACCCCAAGGGGGGGAATCCCGTTCTTC. The chain is built from TRBV6-2 or TRBV6-3 and TRBJ2-1, with a tentative D call TRBD2 (7 bases). V was clipped by 7 bases and J by 15 bases, with 19 bases between them. The CDR3 loop spans 12 amino acids. Germline assignment: CDR1 MNHEY and CDR2 SVGEGT.

The V call is TRBV5-1, the J call TRBJ2-1; D is uncertain. Germline V gives CDR1 SGHRS, CDR2 YFSETQ. Trimming took 0 bases from V and 2 from J, leaving 12 bases between them. The CDR3 has 16 residues. As DNA, the CDR3 is TGCGCCAGCAGCTTGGAAACCCAGGTAACCTACAATGAGCAGTTCTTC. This translates into CASSLETQVTYNEQFF.

The V and J genes are TRBV6-2 or TRBV6-3 and TRBJ2-2, with D unclear. The CDR3 covers 13 residues. CDR1 is MNHEY, CDR2 SVGEGT, per germline. V was pared by 9 bases and J by 7 bases, with 15 bases between. The CDR3 coding sequence is TGTGCCAGGGTCATGATGGATGGCGGGGAGCTGTTTTTT. Its protein is CARVMMDGGELFF.

The CDR3 sequence: CSARDRLMNTEAFF. The CDR3 DNA sequence: TGCAGTGCTAGGGACAGGTTGATGAACACTGAAGCTTTCTTT. The rearrangement links TRBV20-1 to TRBJ1-1, with TRBD1 identical over 7 bases. Germline V CDR1 and CDR2: DFQATT, SNEGSKA (reference sequence). CDR3 length: 14 residues. Trimming cost V 3 bases and J 0 bases; bases outside gene matches: 4.

This clonotype was seen repeatedly, ten times or more. V gene TRBV29-1 combines with J gene TRBJ2-3; TRBD2 matches at 7 bases. The CDR3 runs 13 residues. The junction had 1 base not matched to a gene; V was cut back by 3 bases and J by 1 base. Germline loops: CDR1 SQVTM, CDR2 ANQGSEA. The CDR3 DNA reads TGCAGCGTTGACCGGGGGGGCACAGATACGCAGTATTTT. This codes for CSVDRGGTDTQYF.

The gene calls are TRBV5-1 and TRBJ1-2; unclear D gene. Germline loops: CDR1 SGHRS, CDR2 YFSETQ. V lost 0 bases and J lost 0, with 12 bases in between. The CDR3 runs to 16 residues. CDR3 in amino acids: CASSLAGPPANYGYTF. In DNA form, the CDR3 reads TGCGCCAGCAGCTTGGCTGGACCTCCTGCTAACTATGGCTACACCTTC.

The V gene is TRBV6-6, the J gene TRBJ2-7; TRBD1 or TRBD2 may be the D gene (5 bases each). V was pared by 8 bases and J by 3 bases, with 14 bases between. There are 13 residues in the CDR3. Germline CDR1 reads MNHNY; CDR2 reads SVGAGI (reference sequence). This chain's CDR3 is CASSRDAYYEQYV. As DNA, the CDR3 is TGTGCCAGCTCCAGGGACGCTTACTACGAGCAGTACGTC.

The gene calls are TRBV12-3 or TRBV12-4 and TRBJ2-3; 9 bases align to TRBD1. The V gene end was trimmed by 5 bases and the J gene end by 4 bases; junction bases not matched to a gene: 7. This CDR3 is built from 15 residues. DNA for the CDR3: TGTGCCAGCAGTGTACAGGGGGCGATGGCAGATACGCAGTATTTT. Its translation is CASSVQGAMADTQYF.

V gene TRBV7-2 combines with J gene TRBJ1-5; D remains ambiguous. V dropped 2 bases and J dropped 3 bases, with 14 bases sitting between them. The CDR3 has 16 residues. Per germline, CDR1 SGHTA and CDR2 FQGNSA. CDR3 loop: CASSLINLGANQPQHF. CDR3 DNA sequence: TGTGCCAGCAGCTTAATTAATCTGGGAGCCAATCAGCCCCAGCATTTT.

This clonotype was counted ten times or more. The chain combines TRBV29-1 with TRBJ2-2, with unresolved D. Looked up from germline, CDR1 is SQVTM and CDR2 is ANQGSEA. The CDR3 has 12 amino acids. V was cut by 7 bases and J by 1 base, with 7 bases left in between. The CDR3 coding sequence is TGCAGCGCCCGTCGGAACACCGGGGAGCTGTTTTTT. It yields the protein CSARRNTGELFF.

V usage is TRBV27 and J usage is TRBJ1-2, with a weak D call TRBD1 (5 bases). This CDR3 region has 13 residues. From germline, CDR1 is MNHEY and CDR2 SMNVEV (reference sequence). V was shortened by 8 bases and J by 10 bases, with 20 bases between the two germline ends. In DNA form, the CDR3 reads TGTGCCAGCCGCGGTTCCGGGACCACGTTCTACACCTTC. Encoded protein: CASRGSGTTFYTF.

This sequence joins TRBV4-3 and TRBJ1-2, with D tentatively TRBD1 (6 bases). Per the germline V gene, CDR1 is LGHNA and CDR2 is YSLEER. The CDR3 consists of 16 residues. V lost 2 bases and J 6 bases, leaving 19 bases between the germline ends. The CDR3 nucleotides read TGCGCCAGCAGCCAATCTTCTACAGGGACGTTAAATGGCTACACCTTC. Translation gives CASSQSSTGTLNGYTF.

V is TRBV12-3 or TRBV12-4 and J is TRBJ1-2; no clear D. The CDR3 runs to 13 residues. Between the trimmed V and J ends, which lost 3 bases and 4 bases, there was a span of 9 bases. In nucleotides, the CDR3 is TGTGCCAGCAGTTTGGAGGGAGGCTATGGCTACACCTTC. It codes for CASSLEGGYGYTF.

V gene TRBV9 combines with J gene TRBJ2-1; 8 bases map to TRBD2. CDR1 SGDLS and CDR2 YYNGEE come from the germline V gene. V dropped 0 bases and J dropped 9; count of bases not matched to a gene: 5. The length of the CDR3 is 14 residues. In DNA, the CDR3 is TGTGCCAGCAGCGTAGCGGGGGGGTGGGGTGAGCAGTTCTTC. It specifies CASSVAGGWGEQFF.

This chain joins TRBV18 and TRBJ1-2; unclear D gene. V was clipped by 0 bases and J by 5 bases, with 10 bases between them. Looked up from germline, CDR1 is KGHSH and CDR2 is LQKENI. CDR3 length: 14 residues. The CDR3 region has the DNA TGTGCCAGCTCACCACCGTCCCGGGAGTATGGCTACACCTTC. As protein: CASSPPSREYGYTF.

This clonotype was counted only a few times. The chain links TRBV27 to TRBJ2-5; 8 positions match TRBD1. V lost 5 bases, J lost 5 bases, and 4 bases stayed unmatched. The CDR3 extends over 13 amino acids. CDR1 MNHEY and CDR2 SMNVEV come from the germline V gene (reference sequence). The CDR3 region has the DNA TGTGCCAGCAGTACCAGGGGGCGGGAGACCCAGTACTTC. This sequence encodes CASSTRGRETQYF.